The T cell receptor (beta chain) under discussion was sequenced for a study of T cell clones after liver transplantation. Looking at the study overall: TCRbeta sequencing after a pre-transplant mixed lymphocyte reaction identified graft-donor-reactive clones, later tracked in post-transplant blood. Tolerance: complete withdrawal held at least one year, liver enzymes staying within twice normal.

CDR3 length: 17 residues. The germline gives CDR1 SGHTA, CDR2 FQGNSA. The V and J ends lost 2 bases and 0 bases, in that order; junction bases with no gene match: 5. Only in-frame clones appear in the TCRdb table, and some are missing; sequencing was by immunoSEQ multiplex PCR. The sample has about 22,000 clones; 55% to 70% are singletons. The chain combines TRBV7-2 with TRBJ2-1; 9 bases are shared with TRBD1. The TCR originated in a human donor who received a liver transplant. The source material was CD4+ T cells from blood, sampled before liver transplant. The CDR3 DNA follows: TGTGCCAGCAGCTTAACAGGGGGCCGTCCCTCCTACAATGAGCAGTTCTTC. Translated, it gives CASSLTGGRPSYNEQFF. The whole variable domain, filled in from reference TRBV7-2 and TRBJ2-1, reads GAGVSQSPSNKVTEKGKDVELRCDPISGHTALYWYRQSLGQGLEFLIYFQGNSAPDKSGLPSDRFSAERTGGSVSTLTIQRTQQEDSAVYLCASSLTGGRPSYNEQFFGPGTRLTVL.